These 3 T cell receptor beta chains share one sample of origin, sequenced in a study of PD-L1 blockade in urothelial cancer. Profiled with immunoSEQ multiplex PCR; TCRdb holds only in-frame clones, not every one. The sample holds more than 55,000 clones, roughly 84% seen once. The sample consisted of PBMCs, taken around atezolizumab (anti-PD-L1) treatment. The receptors shown here come from a man aged 45 to 65 with urothelial cancer.

The chain is built from TRBV5-1 and TRBJ2-5, with D maybe TRBD1 (6 bases). V lost 3 bases, J lost 1 base, and 13 bases lay in between. The CDR3 covers 15 residues. Germline V lookup: CDR1 SGHRS, CDR2 YFSETQ. The CDR3 DNA reads TGCGCCAGCAGCTCTAAGACAGGCCTCCAAGAGACCCAGTACTTC. Translation gives CASSSKTGLQETQYF.

The CDR3 is CASSLGQGYQPQHF. DNA of the CDR3: TGTGCCAGCAGCTTGGGACAGGGGTACCAGCCCCAGCATTTT. The V call is TRBV7-2, the J call TRBJ1-5, with 10 bases that match TRBD1. Germline trimming cut 3 bases from V and 7 bases from J; bases unmatched to any gene: 3. This CDR3 is built from 14 residues. Germline CDR1 reads SGHTA; CDR2 reads FQGNSA.

V gene TRBV6-4 combines with J gene TRBJ2-3; 7 bases align to TRBD1. V shed 3 bases, J shed 4 bases, and the junction held 4 bases outside the gene matches. The V gene's germline CDR1 is MRHNA and CDR2 SNTAGT. This CDR3 has 14 residues. The CDR3 spells CASSESTGADTQYF. The CDR3 DNA is TGTGCCAGCAGTGAATCCACAGGGGCAGATACGCAGTATTTT.